This TCR beta chain is drawn from a study of cytomegalovirus exposure and HLA in healthy donors. This PCR relied on a set of 60 Vbeta primers and 13 Jbeta primers. Repertoires were generated with immunoSEQ multiplex PCR, while TCRdb's copy carries only in-frame clones and drops some. The table shows 130,000 or so clones, with approximately 79% occurring only once. Germline loops: CDR1 SGHTA, CDR2 FQGNSA. CDR3 length equals 16 residues. The V end lost 4 bases, the J end lost 7 bases, and 20 bases lay between the germline ends. This clone was observed a single time. The antigen remains undetermined. The study's findings and limits: Researchers reportedly found TCR beta sequences accurately predicted most subjects' HLA-A and HLA-B alleles. A later analysis found that most CMV-associated TCR beta chains appeared HLA-restricted.

This TCR came from a man aged 18 to 30 in good health and CMV-seropositive. Sequenced: PBMCs. The rearrangement joins TRBV7-2 to TRBJ2-1, with a tentative D call TRBD2 (7 bases). The chain's CDR3 is CASSYRGGGIQNEQFF. The CDR3 region has the DNA TGTGCCAGCAGCTATCGAGGGGGAGGGATACAGAATGAGCAGTTCTTC.